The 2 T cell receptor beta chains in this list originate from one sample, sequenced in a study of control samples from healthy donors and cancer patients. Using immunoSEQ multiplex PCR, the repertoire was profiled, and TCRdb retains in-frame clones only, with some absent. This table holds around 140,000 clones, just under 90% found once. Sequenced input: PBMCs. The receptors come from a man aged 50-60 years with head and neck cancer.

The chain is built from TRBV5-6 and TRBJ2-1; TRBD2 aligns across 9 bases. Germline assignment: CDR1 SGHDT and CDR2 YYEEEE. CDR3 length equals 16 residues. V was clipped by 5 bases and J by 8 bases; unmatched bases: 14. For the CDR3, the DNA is TGTGCCAGCAGTTCGGCCCCCCTAGCGGGAAGGGATGAGCAGTTCTTC. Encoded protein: CASSSAPLAGRDEQFF.

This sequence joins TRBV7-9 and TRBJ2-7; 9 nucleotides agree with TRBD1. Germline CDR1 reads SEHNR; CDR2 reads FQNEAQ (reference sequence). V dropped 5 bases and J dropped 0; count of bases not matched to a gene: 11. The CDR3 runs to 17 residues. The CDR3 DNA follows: TGTGCCAGCAGCGAAGCAGAAGGACAGGGGACCTCCTACGAGCAGTACTTC. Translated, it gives CASSEAEGQGTSYEQYF.